This T cell receptor (beta chain) comes out of a study of T cell repertoires in ileal Crohn's disease. The data were produced by immunoSEQ multiplex PCR, yet TCRdb's version contains in-frame clones alone and is incomplete. Found here are fewer than 4,000 clones, approximately 90% of them singletons; the top ten hold 5%. This CDR3 contains 11 residues. The germline gives CDR1 SGHNT, CDR2 YENEEA. The germline V and J ends were trimmed by 4 bases and 2 bases, with 3 bases remaining between them. The clonotype originates from an adult with Crohn's disease. J is TRBJ2-7 and V is TRBV11-3, with D uncertain. Sequencing was carried out using ileal tissue. The CDR3 DNA reads as TGTGCCAGCAGCTCTCCCTACGAGCAGTACTTC. This translates into CASSSPYEQYF.